This T cell receptor (beta chain) was documented in a study of shared clonotypes between healthy human individuals. J was trimmed by 3 bases and V by 5 bases; bases with no gene match: 4. CDR1 and CDR2 from the germline V gene are MDHEN and SYDVKM. The CDR3 has 15 amino acids. Remarks on this clone: The antigen is not known.

Study outcomes and limitations: Among several donors, about 4.6% of naive CD4 clonotypes were found in common. Naive subsets generally had larger estimated richness than memory subsets.

Source study methods: Filtering differed for immunoSEQ, which gave only junction sequences without quality scores. Method: immunoSEQ multiplex PCR; TCRdb's copy keeps in-frame clones and lacks some. V and J calls and clone size follow that table, whereas D and trimming were derived from the DNA. This sample has some 2,500,000 clones, with just under 95% found just once. The TCR was taken from a man between 18 and 35 years old in good health. Some clones in this sample may be carry-over from other donors' samples. The rearrangement uses TRBV28 and TRBJ2-3, with 11 bases identical to TRBD1. Sequencing was performed on naive CD4+ T cells from PBMCs. Subset of the sample: CD45RA+ positively selected. The CDR3 here is CASSADRGRTDTQYF. CDR3 bases: TGTGCCAGCAGTGCGGACAGGGGGCGGACAGATACGCAGTATTTT.